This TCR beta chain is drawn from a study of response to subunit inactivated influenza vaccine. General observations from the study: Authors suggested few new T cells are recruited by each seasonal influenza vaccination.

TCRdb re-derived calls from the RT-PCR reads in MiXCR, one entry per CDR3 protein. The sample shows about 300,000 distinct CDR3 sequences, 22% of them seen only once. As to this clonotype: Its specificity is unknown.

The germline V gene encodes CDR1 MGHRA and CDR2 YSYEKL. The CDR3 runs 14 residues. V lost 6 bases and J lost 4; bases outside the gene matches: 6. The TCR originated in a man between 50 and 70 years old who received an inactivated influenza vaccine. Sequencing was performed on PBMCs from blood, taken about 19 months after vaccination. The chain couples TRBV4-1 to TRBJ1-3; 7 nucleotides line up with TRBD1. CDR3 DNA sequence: TGCGCCAGCAGTCCTTGGGACAGAGGAAACACCATATATTTT. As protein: CASSPWDRGNTIYF.